This TCR beta chain was sequenced for a study of blood T cell repertoires in COVID-19. Sequencing used immunoSEQ multiplex PCR; TCRdb keeps in-frame clones, though not all of them. This table holds roughly 68,000 clones, approximately 80% found once. Germline CDR1 SNHLY, CDR2 FYNNEI. Trimming removed 7 bases from V and 4 bases from J, with 13 bases in between. The CDR3 length is 13 residues. Material: peripheral blood. The J gene is TRBJ2-5, the V gene TRBV2; the D is unclear. This sequence was found in a woman between 50 and 59 years old with acute or convalescent COVID-19. The DNA for the CDR3 is TGTGCCAGCACTATTCAATTCGGAGAGACCCAGTACTTC. This sequence encodes CASTIQFGETQYF.